This entry is about one T cell receptor (beta chain). Original processing methods: Amplification with reference gene primers provided the estimates of nucleated cell counts. Sequencing used immunoSEQ multiplex PCR; TCRdb keeps in-frame clones, though not all of them. V, J and clone size reflect that table, while D and trimming were determined from the DNA. The sample yields around 220,000 clones, approximately 81% seen once. The source of the sample is a study of blood T cell repertoires in COVID-19. The wider study: The United States, Italy and Spain were the sources of the acute and convalescent COVID-19 samples. Nucleic acid was either cDNA or gDNA, and it came from T cells, B-cell-depleted T cells, or PBMCs.

CDR1 and CDR2 (germline): LNHDA, SQIVND (reference sequence). V trimming: 3 bases; J trimming: 5 bases; junction bases outside the gene matches: 9. This CDR3 region has 19 residues. The chain is built from TRBV19 and TRBJ2-2, with TRBD2 matching over 16 bases. This clonotype originated in a man aged 25-45 years with active or convalescent COVID-19. Sequenced: peripheral blood. The CDR3 protein is CASSMMGLAGGPGTGELFF. CDR3 in DNA: TGTGCCAGTAGTATGATGGGACTAGCGGGAGGGCCGGGTACCGGGGAGCTGTTTTTT.